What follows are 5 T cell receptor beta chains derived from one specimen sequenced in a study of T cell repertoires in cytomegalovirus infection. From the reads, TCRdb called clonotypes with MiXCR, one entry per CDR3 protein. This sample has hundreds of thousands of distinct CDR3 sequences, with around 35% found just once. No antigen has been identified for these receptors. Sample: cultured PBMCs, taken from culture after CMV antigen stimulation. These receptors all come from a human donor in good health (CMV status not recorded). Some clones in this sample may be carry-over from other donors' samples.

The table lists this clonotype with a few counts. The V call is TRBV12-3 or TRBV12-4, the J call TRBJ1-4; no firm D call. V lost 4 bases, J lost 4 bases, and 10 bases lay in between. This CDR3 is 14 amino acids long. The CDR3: CASSSPLDNEKLFF. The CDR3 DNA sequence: TGTGCCAGCAGTTCACCCCTAGATAATGAAAAACTGTTTTTT.

The CDR3 protein is CATKPTGQPDGYTF. CDR3 in DNA: TGTGCCACCAAACCGACGGGACAGCCCGATGGCTACACCTTC. This rearrangement joins TRBV6-1 to TRBJ1-2, with TRBD1 matching over 7 bases. The CDR3 is made up of 14 amino acids. Germline V gene lookup returns CDR1 MNHNS and CDR2 SASEGT. V shed 10 bases and J 6 bases; nucleotides not matched to a gene: 14.

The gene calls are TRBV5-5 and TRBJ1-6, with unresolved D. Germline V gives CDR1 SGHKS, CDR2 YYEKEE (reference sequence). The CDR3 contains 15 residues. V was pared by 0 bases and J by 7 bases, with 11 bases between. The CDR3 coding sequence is TGTGCCAGCAGCTTGGAGGGCACAAGCAATTCACCCCTCCACTTT. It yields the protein CASSLEGTSNSPLHF.

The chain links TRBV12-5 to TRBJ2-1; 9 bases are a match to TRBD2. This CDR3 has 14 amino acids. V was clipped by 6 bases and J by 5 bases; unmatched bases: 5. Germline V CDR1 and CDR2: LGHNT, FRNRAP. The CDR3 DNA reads TGTGCTAGTGGCCGGACTAGCGCAAACAATGAGCAGTTCTTC. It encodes CASGRTSANNEQFF. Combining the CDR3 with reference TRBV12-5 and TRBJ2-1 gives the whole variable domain DARVTQTPRHKVTEMGQEVTMRCQPILGHNTVFWYRQTMMQGLELLAYFRNRAPLDDSGMPKDRFSAEMPDATLATLKIQPSEPRDSAVYFCASGRTSANNEQFFGPGTRLTVL.

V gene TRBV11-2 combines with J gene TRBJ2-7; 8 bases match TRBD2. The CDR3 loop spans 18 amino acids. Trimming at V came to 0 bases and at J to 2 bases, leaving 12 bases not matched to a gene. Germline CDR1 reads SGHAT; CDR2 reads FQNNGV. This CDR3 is CASSLEAAGETYPYEQYF. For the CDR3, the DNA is TGTGCCAGCAGCTTAGAAGCAGCGGGAGAAACATATCCCTACGAGCAGTACTTC.